Listed below are T cell receptor beta chains from one sample, sequenced in a study of CD8 T cells in Susac syndrome. TCRdb itself ran the immunoSEQ multiplex PCR reads through MiXCR, one entry per CDR3 protein. The profile shows around 180,000 distinct CDR3 sequences, almost 96% of them singletons. Sequenced material: CD4+ T cells from PBMCs. These receptors originate from a human donor with multiple sclerosis. Each CDR3 is given with its conserved first and last residue. The D gene is left open where the match is weak. Expanded clones are given a class, and other clones once, few, many or no size at all.

j_gene,abundance,v_gene,d_gene,CDR3nt,CDR3aa
TRBJ2-3,-,TRBV9,TRBD2,TGTGCCAGCAGCGTCGCCGGGACTAGACTAGATACGCAGTATTTT,CASSVAGTRLDTQYF
TRBJ1-5,-,TRBV20-1,-,TGCAGTGCTATTCGAGGGCCGTCTCGTGAGCCCCAGCATTTT,CSAIRGPSREPQHF
TRBJ2-5,once,TRBV6-5,TRBD2,TGTGCCAGCAGCCGTTCTGGGAGGGGAGAGACCCAGTACTTC,CASSRSGRGETQYF
TRBJ1-2,once,TRBV2,-,TGTGCCAGCAGTACTAACGGAGTTGGGGACTATGGCTACACCTTC,CASSTNGVGDYGYTF
TRBJ2-7,-,TRBV18,-,TGTGCCAGCTCACCACAGGGAATGAGGAACGAGCAGTACTTC,CASSPQGMRNEQYF
TRBJ2-3,-,TRBV3-1,TRBD2,TGTGCCAGCAGCACCCGAGTAGCGGGGGGGGCAGATACGCAGTATTTT,CASSTRVAGGADTQYF
TRBJ2-7,once,TRBV10-3,-,TGTGCCATCACGTCTAGCTCGGGCATCGAGCAGTACTTC,CAITSSSGIEQYF
TRBJ2-1,-,TRBV5-4,TRBD2,TGTGCCAGCAGCTTGATAGTAGCGGGGGGGTACAATGAGCAGTTCTTC,CASSLIVAGGYNEQFF
TRBJ1-5,-,TRBV7-9,-,TGTGCCAGCAGCCTCTCCGGTAGGAATCAGCCCCAGCATTTT,CASSLSGRNQPQHF
TRBJ1-1,-,TRBV29-1,-,TGCAGCGTTGGGGAGGGGCCGAACACTGAAGCTTTCTTT,CSVGEGPNTEAFF
TRBJ1-2,-,TRBV27,TRBD1,TGTGCCACCAACTCGGGGGCCGGTCGGGCAGGGGGCGCTTTGAATGGCTACACCTTC,CATNSGAGRAGGALNGYTF
TRBJ1-5,-,TRBV4-1,TRBD1,TGCGCCAGCAGCCAGTTCTTGGGACAGGGGCCTGATCGCAATCAGCCCCAGCATTTT,CASSQFLGQGPDRNQPQHF
TRBJ2-3,-,TRBV24-1,-,TGTGCCACCAGTGATTCTAGCGAAGATACGCAGTATTTT,CATSDSSEDTQYF
TRBJ2-1,-,TRBV2,TRBD2,TGTGCCAGCAGTGAATCAGCGGGGGGTGAGCAGTTCTTC,CASSESAGGEQFF
TRBJ1-1,-,TRBV3-1,-,TGTGCCAGCAGCCAAGATTGGGGTTACGGGACTGAAGCTTTCTTT,CASSQDWGYGTEAFF
TRBJ1-1,-,TRBV7-9,-,TGTGCCAGCAGCAAGGACAAGATTACGAACACTGAAGCTTTCTTT,CASSKDKITNTEAFF